This TCR beta chain was sequenced in a study of blood T cell repertoires in COVID-19. About the study: From the United States, Italy and Spain came samples of acute and convalescent COVID-19. PBMCs, B-cell-depleted T cells, or T cells provided the cDNA or gDNA that made up the material.

This CDR3 is 16 amino acids long. Germline V CDR1 and CDR2: SQVTM, ANQGSEA. The V segment lost 7 bases and the J segment 7 bases; nucleotides outside the gene matches: 15. In the source study's methods: Scientists estimated how many nucleated cells there were by amplifying reference gene primers. Assay used: immunoSEQ multiplex PCR; TCRdb lists only in-frame clones, some missing. That table gives V, J and clone size, and the DNA gave D and trimming. The table lists about 77,000 clones, 90% of them singletons. Sequenced sample: peripheral blood. The TCR sequence derives from a woman aged 80 or older with active or convalescent COVID-19. The chain is built from TRBV29-1 and TRBJ2-1, with 11 bases that match TRBD2. The CDR3 reads CSGEASGGPLGNEQFF. The CDR3 DNA reads TGCAGCGGCGAGGCTAGCGGGGGGCCCCTGGGGAATGAGCAGTTCTTC.